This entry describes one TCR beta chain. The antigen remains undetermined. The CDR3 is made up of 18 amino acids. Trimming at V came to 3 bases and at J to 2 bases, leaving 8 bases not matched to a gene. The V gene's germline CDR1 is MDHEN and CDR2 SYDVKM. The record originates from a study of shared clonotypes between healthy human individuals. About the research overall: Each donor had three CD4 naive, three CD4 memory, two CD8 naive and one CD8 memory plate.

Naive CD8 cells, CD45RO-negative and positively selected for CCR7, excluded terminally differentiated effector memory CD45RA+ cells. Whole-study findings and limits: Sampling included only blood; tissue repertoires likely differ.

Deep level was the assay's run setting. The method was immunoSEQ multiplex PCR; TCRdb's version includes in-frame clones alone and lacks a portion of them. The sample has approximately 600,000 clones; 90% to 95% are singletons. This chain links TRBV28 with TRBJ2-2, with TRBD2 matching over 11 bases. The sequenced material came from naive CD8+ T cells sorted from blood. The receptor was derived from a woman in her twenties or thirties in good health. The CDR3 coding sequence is TGTGCCAGCAGTTTTCCGGTTAGCGGGAGGGTAAACACCGGGGAGCTGTTTTTT. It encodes CASSFPVSGRVNTGELFF. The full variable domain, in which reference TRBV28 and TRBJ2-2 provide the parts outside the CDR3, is DVKVTQSSRYLVKRTGEKVFLECVQDMDHENMFWYRQDPGLGLRLIYFSYDVKMKEKGDIPEGYSVSREKKERFSLILESASTNQTSMYLCASSFPVSGRVNTGELFFGEGSRLTVL.